Listed below are T cell receptor beta chains from one sample, sequenced in a study of cytomegalovirus exposure and HLA in healthy donors. The method was immunoSEQ multiplex PCR; TCRdb's version includes in-frame clones alone and lacks a portion of them. The sample holds roughly 200,000 clones, around four fifths seen once. Sequencing was done on a sample of PBMCs. These receptors came from a woman in her 40s in good health and CMV-seronegative. Each CDR3 is given with its conserved first and last residue. The order of the fields is V gene, D gene, J gene, clone size, CDR3 protein, CDR3 DNA. The D gene is left open where the match is weak. Clone size is not always given. Where it is, it says once, few, many or a class for expanded clones.

V gene: TRBV4-1; D gene: .; J gene: TRBJ2-7; clone size: .; CDR3 protein: CASSFQILRGEQYF; CDR3 DNA: TGCGCCAGCAGCTTCCAGATCCTGAGAGGGGAGCAGTACTTC
V gene: TRBV6-4; D gene: .; J gene: TRBJ1-1; clone size: .; CDR3 protein: CASARGGGTEAFF; CDR3 DNA: TGTGCCAGCGCCCGGGGAGGGGGCACTGAAGCTTTCTTT
V gene: TRBV2; D gene: TRBD2; J gene: TRBJ2-4; clone size: .; CDR3 protein: CARVRLAGVKNIQYF; CDR3 DNA: TGTGCCAGGGTCCGACTAGCGGGGGTCAAAAACATTCAGTACTTC
V gene: TRBV7-8; D gene: .; J gene: TRBJ1-3; clone size: .; CDR3 protein: CASSLSDSLPYF; CDR3 DNA: TGTGCCAGCAGCCTATCGGACAGCCTCCCATATTTT
V gene: TRBV15; D gene: TRBD1; J gene: TRBJ1-1; clone size: .; CDR3 protein: CATSRDTGAEAFF; CDR3 DNA: TGTGCCACCAGCAGAGATACAGGGGCTGAAGCTTTCTTT
V gene: TRBV2; D gene: .; J gene: TRBJ1-4; clone size: .; CDR3 protein: CASIATANEKLFF; CDR3 DNA: TGTGCCAGCATCGCGACAGCTAATGAAAAACTGTTTTTT
V gene: TRBV7-9; D gene: TRBD1; J gene: TRBJ1-5; clone size: .; CDR3 protein: CASSPGQGEGNQPQHF; CDR3 DNA: TGTGCCAGCAGCCCTGGACAGGGAGAAGGCAATCAGCCCCAGCATTTT
V gene: TRBV7-2; D gene: .; J gene: TRBJ1-6; clone size: once; CDR3 protein: CATSVSSYNSPLHF; CDR3 DNA: TGTGCCACCAGTGTTAGTTCCTATAATTCACCCCTCCACTTT
V gene: TRBV7-2; D gene: .; J gene: TRBJ2-2; clone size: .; CDR3 protein: CATQIAGGLTGELFF; CDR3 DNA: TGTGCCACCCAGATCGCAGGGGGACTCACCGGGGAGCTGTTTTTT
V gene: TRBV19; D gene: TRBD1; J gene: TRBJ1-1; clone size: few; CDR3 protein: CASRRQGRWTEAFF; CDR3 DNA: TGTGCCAGTAGAAGACAGGGCAGATGGACTGAAGCTTTCTTT
V gene: TRBV28; D gene: TRBD1; J gene: TRBJ1-3; clone size: few; CDR3 protein: CASRSPGTEGNTIYF; CDR3 DNA: TGTGCCAGCAGATCTCCCGGGACAGAAGGAAACACCATATATTTT
V gene: TRBV4-2; D gene: TRBD1; J gene: TRBJ1-5; clone size: .; CDR3 protein: CASSQLQGLNQPQHF; CDR3 DNA: TGTGCCAGCAGCCAACTACAGGGGCTAAATCAGCCCCAGCATTTT
V gene: TRBV27; D gene: .; J gene: TRBJ1-1; clone size: .; CDR3 protein: CASSFDRNTEAFF; CDR3 DNA: TGTGCCAGCAGCTTTGACAGGAACACTGAAGCTTTCTTT
V gene: TRBV5-6; D gene: .; J gene: TRBJ2-1; clone size: .; CDR3 protein: CASSFGAVKYNEQFF; CDR3 DNA: TGTGCCAGCAGCTTTGGAGCGGTTAAATACAATGAGCAGTTCTTC
V gene: TRBV11-2; D gene: .; J gene: TRBJ1-1; clone size: .; CDR3 protein: CASSSRRVEAFF; CDR3 DNA: TGTGCCAGCAGCTCTAGGAGGGTTGAAGCTTTCTTT
V gene: TRBV28; D gene: TRBD1; J gene: TRBJ2-7; clone size: .; CDR3 protein: CASSRLGQEYYEQYF; CDR3 DNA: TGTGCCAGCAGCCGCCTGGGACAGGAGTACTACGAGCAGTACTTC
V gene: TRBV7-2; D gene: .; J gene: TRBJ1-5; clone size: .; CDR3 protein: CASSFQGSQPQHF; CDR3 DNA: TGTGCCAGCAGCTTTCAAGGGAGTCAGCCCCAGCATTTT
V gene: TRBV19; D gene: TRBD2; J gene: TRBJ2-2; clone size: .; CDR3 protein: CASSWPSGGLAF; CDR3 DNA: TGTGCCAGTAGTTGGCCTAGCGGGGGGCTGGCTTTT
V gene: TRBV27; D gene: TRBD2; J gene: TRBJ2-3; clone size: .; CDR3 protein: CASSRGVADTQYF; CDR3 DNA: TGTGCCAGCAGCCGGGGGGTGGCAGATACGCAGTATTTT
V gene: TRBV5-1; D gene: .; J gene: TRBJ2-5; clone size: few; CDR3 protein: CASSLEGEETQYF; CDR3 DNA: TGCGCCAGCAGCTTGGAAGGGGAAGAGACCCAGTACTTC
V gene: TRBV27; D gene: TRBD1; J gene: TRBJ2-2; clone size: .; CDR3 protein: CASSPGTGGQAGRTGELFF; CDR3 DNA: TGTGCCAGCAGTCCCGGGACAGGTGGGCAGGCGGGGCGGACCGGGGAGCTGTTTTTT
V gene: TRBV2; D gene: TRBD1; J gene: TRBJ2-2; clone size: .; CDR3 protein: CASRPSGGLVTGELFF; CDR3 DNA: TGTGCCAGCAGGCCCTCAGGGGGTCTGGTCACCGGGGAGCTGTTTTTT
V gene: TRBV7-9; D gene: .; J gene: TRBJ2-1; clone size: .; CDR3 protein: CASSFLAGAQYNEQFF; CDR3 DNA: TGTGCCAGCAGCTTCTTGGCGGGGGCCCAATACAATGAGCAGTTCTTC
V gene: TRBV7-2; D gene: .; J gene: TRBJ2-6; clone size: .; CDR3 protein: CATSAGANVLTF; CDR3 DNA: TGTGCCACCTCCGCTGGGGCCAACGTCCTGACTTTC
V gene: TRBV19; D gene: .; J gene: TRBJ1-2; clone size: once; CDR3 protein: CASRHQGFDYGYTF; CDR3 DNA: TGTGCCAGTAGGCACCAGGGGTTTGACTATGGCTACACCTTC
V gene: TRBV5-1; D gene: .; J gene: TRBJ2-5; clone size: .; CDR3 protein: CASSSSGLRETQYF; CDR3 DNA: TGCGCCAGCAGCTCCTCAGGGTTGCGGGAGACCCAGTACTTC
V gene: TRBV6-1; D gene: TRBD1; J gene: TRBJ1-2; clone size: .; CDR3 protein: CASRDRDRGAGYTF; CDR3 DNA: TGTGCCAGCAGGGACCGGGACAGGGGCGCTGGCTACACCTTC
V gene: TRBV28; D gene: .; J gene: TRBJ1-1; clone size: few; CDR3 protein: CATDARGTEAFF; CDR3 DNA: TGTGCCACGGACGCCCGAGGGACTGAAGCTTTCTTT
V gene: TRBV30; D gene: .; J gene: TRBJ1-3; clone size: .; CDR3 protein: CAWSEGRGLYGNTIYF; CDR3 DNA: TGTGCCTGGAGTGAGGGGCGGGGGCTCTACGGAAACACCATATATTTT
V gene: TRBV7-7; D gene: .; J gene: TRBJ2-5; clone size: once; CDR3 protein: CASSLLLTARETQYF; CDR3 DNA: TGTGCTAGCAGCTTATTGTTGACAGCCCGAGAGACCCAGTACTTC
V gene: TRBV21-1; D gene: .; J gene: TRBJ2-4; clone size: few; CDR3 protein: CASSKEDRGPGNIQYF; CDR3 DNA: TGTGCCAGCAGCAAAGAGGACAGGGGGCCGGGAAACATTCAGTACTTC
V gene: TRBV27; D gene: .; J gene: TRBJ1-5; clone size: .; CDR3 protein: CASSLSGQALGGQHF; CDR3 DNA: TGTGCCAGCAGTCTTTCCGGTCAGGCGTTGGGGGGGCAGCATTTT
V gene: TRBV5-4; D gene: TRBD2; J gene: TRBJ2-1; clone size: once; CDR3 protein: CASSLVGGATEQFF; CDR3 DNA: TGTGCCAGCAGCTTGGTCGGGGGGGCAACTGAGCAGTTCTTC
V gene: TRBV21-1; D gene: .; J gene: TRBJ1-3; clone size: few; CDR3 protein: CASSPRTGPSDTIYF; CDR3 DNA: TGTGCCAGCAGCCCCAGAACGGGTCCCTCCGACACCATATATTTT
V gene: TRBV25-1; D gene: TRBD2; J gene: TRBJ2-5; clone size: .; CDR3 protein: CASSELGGKETQYF; CDR3 DNA: TGTGCCAGCAGTGAATTGGGGGGGAAAGAGACCCAGTACTTC
V gene: TRBV5-6; D gene: TRBD1; J gene: TRBJ1-2; clone size: once; CDR3 protein: CASSSTRQGSGYTF; CDR3 DNA: TGTGCCAGCAGCTCAACTCGACAGGGAAGTGGCTACACCTTC
V gene: TRBV2; D gene: TRBD1; J gene: TRBJ1-5; clone size: few; CDR3 protein: CASSGDSHSNQPQHF; CDR3 DNA: TGTGCCAGCAGTGGGGACAGCCATAGCAATCAGCCCCAGCATTTT